The rows below give T cell receptor beta chains drawn from one sample of a study of T cells after yellow fever vaccination. TCRdb processed the 5' RACE reads anew with MiXCR; each CDR3 protein has one entry. The repertoire has approximately 150,000 distinct CDR3 sequences, 9.3% of them found once; the top ten carry roughly 36%. Here the sequenced sample was CD8+ T cells sorted from PBMCs, taken 45 days after the yellow fever booster vaccination. These receptors were taken from a young man who received the YFV17D yellow fever vaccine. Each CDR3 is given with its conserved first and last residue. A D gene is named only where the DNA matches it firmly. The listing skips clone size in some rows; elsewhere it reads once, few, many or a size class.

j_call: TRBJ2-6; clone_size: few; v_call: TRBV4-1; d_call: TRBD2; cdr3_nt: TGCGCCAGCAGCCAAGGACTAGCGGGGGGGCCCTCTGGGGCCAACGTCCTGACTTTC; cdr3_aa: CASSQGLAGGPSGANVLTF
j_call: TRBJ1-2; clone_size: few; v_call: TRBV14; d_call: TRBD1; cdr3_nt: TGTGCCAGCAGCCAAGATCACCAACCCCGGGACAGATCATATGGCTACACCTTC; cdr3_aa: CASSQDHQPRDRSYGYTF
j_call: TRBJ2-3; clone_size: -; v_call: TRBV29-1; d_call: TRBD2; cdr3_nt: TGCAGCGTTGAAGGGAGGACTTGGGCTAGCGGGAGCACAGATACGCAGTATTTT; cdr3_aa: CSVEGRTWASGSTDTQYF
j_call: TRBJ2-7; clone_size: -; v_call: TRBV6-2/TRBV6-3; d_call: TRBD1; cdr3_nt: TGTGCCAGCAGTCCCGGCCTGGTTGACAGGGGCTTGGAGCAGTACTTC; cdr3_aa: CASSPGLVDRGLEQYF
j_call: TRBJ2-7; clone_size: -; v_call: TRBV6-6; d_call: -; cdr3_nt: TGTGCCTCCACGGAGGTCCTATCAGGCGAGCAGTACTTC; cdr3_aa: CASTEVLSGEQYF
j_call: TRBJ2-7; clone_size: few; v_call: TRBV24-1; d_call: TRBD2; cdr3_nt: TGTGCCACCAGTGATTGCCCCTCGGGGGGGAGGAACGAGCAGTACTTC; cdr3_aa: CATSDCPSGGRNEQYF
j_call: TRBJ2-7; clone_size: -; v_call: TRBV11-2; d_call: TRBD1; cdr3_nt: TGTGCCAGCAGCCCCGCCGGGACAGGGGAGGACGAGCAGTACTTC; cdr3_aa: CASSPAGTGEDEQYF
j_call: TRBJ1-5; clone_size: once; v_call: TRBV4-1; d_call: TRBD1; cdr3_nt: TGCGCCAGCAGCCAATCTCGGACAGGGGGGGGCAATCAGCCCCAGCATTTT; cdr3_aa: CASSQSRTGGGNQPQHF
j_call: TRBJ1-6; clone_size: -; v_call: TRBV4-3; d_call: -; cdr3_nt: TGCGCCAGCAGCCAAGATGGCCGGCAGAATTCACCCCTCCACTTT; cdr3_aa: CASSQDGRQNSPLHF
j_call: TRBJ2-5; clone_size: -; v_call: TRBV4-3; d_call: TRBD2; cdr3_nt: TGCGCCAGCAGCCAAGTAGCGGGGAACCAAGAGACCCAGTACTTC; cdr3_aa: CASSQVAGNQETQYF
j_call: TRBJ1-5; clone_size: -; v_call: TRBV19; d_call: -; cdr3_nt: TGTGCCAGCACCAGGAGGGATCAGCCCCAGCATTTT; cdr3_aa: CASTRRDQPQHF
j_call: TRBJ1-1; clone_size: -; v_call: TRBV6-2/TRBV6-3; d_call: -; cdr3_nt: TGTGCCAGCAGTTACGTGGGAATTGAAGCTTTCTTT; cdr3_aa: CASSYVGIEAFF
j_call: TRBJ1-4; clone_size: few; v_call: TRBV27; d_call: -; cdr3_nt: TGTGCCAGCAGTGCACAATCAGGGTGGGCTAATGAAAAACTGTTTTTT; cdr3_aa: CASSAQSGWANEKLFF
j_call: TRBJ1-5; clone_size: once; v_call: TRBV29-1; d_call: -; cdr3_nt: TGCAGCGCCGGGCGGGGGGCCGGTTTTCCCCAGCATTTT; cdr3_aa: CSAGRGAGFPQHF
j_call: TRBJ1-5; clone_size: many; v_call: TRBV12-3/TRBV12-4; d_call: TRBD1; cdr3_nt: TGTGCCAGCAGTCCACAGGGGAATCAGCCCCAGCATTTT; cdr3_aa: CASSPQGNQPQHF
j_call: TRBJ2-5; clone_size: few; v_call: TRBV20-1; d_call: -; cdr3_nt: TGCAGTGCTGGGTGGGACCGTCTGTACCAAGAGACCCAGTACTTC; cdr3_aa: CSAGWDRLYQETQYF
j_call: TRBJ1-2; clone_size: few; v_call: TRBV7-9; d_call: TRBD1; cdr3_nt: TGTGCCAGCATCCACAGGGGGTCAGACTATGGCTACACCTTC; cdr3_aa: CASIHRGSDYGYTF
j_call: TRBJ2-3; clone_size: -; v_call: TRBV13; d_call: TRBD2; cdr3_nt: TGTGCCAGCAGCTTAGCCGGAAGACTAGCGGGGGGTCCAGATACGCAGTATTTT; cdr3_aa: CASSLAGRLAGGPDTQYF
j_call: TRBJ2-4; clone_size: -; v_call: TRBV11-3; d_call: TRBD1; cdr3_nt: TGTGCCAGCTCGGACAGGGGTGACATTCAGTACTTC; cdr3_aa: CASSDRGDIQYF
j_call: TRBJ1-2; clone_size: few; v_call: TRBV28; d_call: -; cdr3_nt: TGTGCCAGCATCCCCGGGGGGACCCGCTATGGCTACACCTTC; cdr3_aa: CASIPGGTRYGYTF
j_call: TRBJ2-3; clone_size: -; v_call: TRBV4-1; d_call: -; cdr3_nt: TGCGCCAGCAGCCAGAAAGCCACAGATACGCAGTATTTT; cdr3_aa: CASSQKATDTQYF
j_call: TRBJ2-7; clone_size: few; v_call: TRBV20-1; d_call: -; cdr3_nt: TGCAGTGCCTTTTGGACCCCCTCCTACGAGCAGTACTTC; cdr3_aa: CSAFWTPSYEQYF
j_call: TRBJ2-1; clone_size: few; v_call: TRBV10-2; d_call: TRBD1; cdr3_nt: TGCGCCAGCAGGTCACAGGGGACCTTAAACAATGAGCAGTTCTTC; cdr3_aa: CASRSQGTLNNEQFF
j_call: TRBJ2-2; clone_size: -; v_call: TRBV5-1; d_call: TRBD1; cdr3_nt: TGCGCCAGCAGCTTGGCCGAGGGGGCGCGAACCGGGGAGCTGTTTTTT; cdr3_aa: CASSLAEGARTGELFF
j_call: TRBJ1-2; clone_size: -; v_call: TRBV20-1; d_call: -; cdr3_nt: TGCAGTGCTAGGGGCAGAACGAACTATGGCTACACCTTC; cdr3_aa: CSARGRTNYGYTF
j_call: TRBJ1-2; clone_size: -; v_call: TRBV3-1; d_call: TRBD1; cdr3_nt: TGTGCCAGCAGCCAAGGCTATAAGGGACAGAGTTATGGCTACACCTTC; cdr3_aa: CASSQGYKGQSYGYTF
j_call: TRBJ2-2; clone_size: -; v_call: TRBV6-2/TRBV6-3; d_call: TRBD1; cdr3_nt: TGTGCCAGCAGCCATGGACAGGACACCGGGGAGCTGTTTTTT; cdr3_aa: CASSHGQDTGELFF
j_call: TRBJ1-5; clone_size: few; v_call: TRBV19; d_call: -; cdr3_nt: TGTGCCAGTAGCCCAGAAGTTTATAGCAATCAGCCCCAGCATTTT; cdr3_aa: CASSPEVYSNQPQHF
j_call: TRBJ2-7; clone_size: few; v_call: TRBV6-5; d_call: -; cdr3_nt: TGTGCCAGCAGTTACTACAGTAGCTCCTACGAGCAGTACTTC; cdr3_aa: CASSYYSSSYEQYF
j_call: TRBJ2-3; clone_size: once; v_call: TRBV28; d_call: -; cdr3_nt: TGTGCCAGCAGTCCCTCGTCTAGCACAGATACGCAGTATTTT; cdr3_aa: CASSPSSSTDTQYF